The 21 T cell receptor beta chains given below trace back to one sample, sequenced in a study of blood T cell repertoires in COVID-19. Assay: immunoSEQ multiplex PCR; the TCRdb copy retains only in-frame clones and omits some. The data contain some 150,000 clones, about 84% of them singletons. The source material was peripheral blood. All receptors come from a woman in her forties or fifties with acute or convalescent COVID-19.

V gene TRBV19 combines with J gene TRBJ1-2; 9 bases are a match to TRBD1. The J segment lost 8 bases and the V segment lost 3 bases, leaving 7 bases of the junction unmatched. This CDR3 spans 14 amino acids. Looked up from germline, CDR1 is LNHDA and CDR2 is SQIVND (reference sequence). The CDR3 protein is CASSMGQGYSGYTF. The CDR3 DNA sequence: TGTGCCAGTAGTATGGGACAGGGATATTCCGGCTACACCTTC. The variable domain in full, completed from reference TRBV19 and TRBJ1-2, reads DGGITQSPKYLFRKEGQNVTLSCEQNLNHDAMYWYRQDPGQGLRLIYYSQIVNDFQKGDIAEGYSVSREKKESFPLTVTSAQKNPTAFYLCASSMGQGYSGYTFGSGTRLTVV.

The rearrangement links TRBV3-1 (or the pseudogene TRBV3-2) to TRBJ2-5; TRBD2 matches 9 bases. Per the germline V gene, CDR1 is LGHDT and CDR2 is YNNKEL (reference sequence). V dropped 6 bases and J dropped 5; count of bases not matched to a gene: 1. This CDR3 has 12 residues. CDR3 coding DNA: TGTGCCAGCAGAGGACTAGCGGAGACCCAGTACTTC. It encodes CASRGLAETQYF.

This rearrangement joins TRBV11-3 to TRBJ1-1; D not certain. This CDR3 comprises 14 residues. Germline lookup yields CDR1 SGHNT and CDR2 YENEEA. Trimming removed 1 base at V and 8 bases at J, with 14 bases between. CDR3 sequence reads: CASSLGGQHREAFF. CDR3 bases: TGTGCCAGCAGCTTAGGAGGGCAGCACCGCGAAGCTTTCTTT.

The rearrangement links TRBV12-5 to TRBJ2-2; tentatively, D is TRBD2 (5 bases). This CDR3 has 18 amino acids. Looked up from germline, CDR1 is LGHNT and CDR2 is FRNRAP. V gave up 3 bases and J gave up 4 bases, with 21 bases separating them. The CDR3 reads CASGFYKLVRDPTGELFF. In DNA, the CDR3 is TGTGCTAGTGGTTTTTATAAGCTAGTGAGGGATCCCACCGGGGAGCTGTTTTTT.

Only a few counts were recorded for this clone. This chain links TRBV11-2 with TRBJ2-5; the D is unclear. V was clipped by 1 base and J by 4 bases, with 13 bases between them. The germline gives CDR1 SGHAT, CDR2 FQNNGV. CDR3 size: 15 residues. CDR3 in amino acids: CASSLVAPPGETQYF. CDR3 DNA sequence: TGTGCCAGCAGCTTAGTCGCGCCCCCGGGAGAGACCCAGTACTTC.

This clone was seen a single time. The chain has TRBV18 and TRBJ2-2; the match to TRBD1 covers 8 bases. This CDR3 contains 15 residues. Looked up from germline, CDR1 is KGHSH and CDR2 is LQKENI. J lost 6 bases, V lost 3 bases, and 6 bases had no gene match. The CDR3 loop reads CASSPRTGRAGELFF. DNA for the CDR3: TGTGCCAGCTCACCTCGGACAGGGCGGGCCGGGGAGCTGTTTTTT.

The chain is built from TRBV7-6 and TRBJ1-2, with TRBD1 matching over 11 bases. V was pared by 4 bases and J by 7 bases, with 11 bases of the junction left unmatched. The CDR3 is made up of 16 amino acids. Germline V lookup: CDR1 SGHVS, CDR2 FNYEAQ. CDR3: CASSSFAGTGGFGYTF. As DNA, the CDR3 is TGTGCCAGCAGCTCTTTTGCCGGGACAGGGGGATTTGGCTACACCTTC.

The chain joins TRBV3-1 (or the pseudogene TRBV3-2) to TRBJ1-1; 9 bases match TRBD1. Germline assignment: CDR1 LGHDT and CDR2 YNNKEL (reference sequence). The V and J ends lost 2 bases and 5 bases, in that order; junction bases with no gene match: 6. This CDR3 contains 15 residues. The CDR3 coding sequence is TGTGCCAGCAGCCAACCATACAGGGGGCTGACTGAAGCTTTCTTT. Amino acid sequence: CASSQPYRGLTEAFF.

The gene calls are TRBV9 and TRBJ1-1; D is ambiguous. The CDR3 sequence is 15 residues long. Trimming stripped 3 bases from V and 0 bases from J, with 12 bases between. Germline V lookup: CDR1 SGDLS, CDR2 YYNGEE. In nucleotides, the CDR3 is TGTGCCAGCAGCGAACGGTCGGGTTTGAACACTGAAGCTTTCTTT. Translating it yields CASSERSGLNTEAFF. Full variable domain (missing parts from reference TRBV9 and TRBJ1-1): DSGVTQTPKHLITATGQRVTLRCSPRSGDLSVYWYQQSLDQGLQFLIQYYNGEERAKGNILERFSAQQFPDLHSELNLSSLELGDSALYFCASSERSGLNTEAFFGQGTRLTVV.

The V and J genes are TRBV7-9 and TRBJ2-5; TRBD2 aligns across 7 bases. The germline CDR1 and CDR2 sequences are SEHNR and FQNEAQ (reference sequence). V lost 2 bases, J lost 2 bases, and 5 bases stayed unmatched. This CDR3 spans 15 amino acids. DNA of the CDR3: TGTGCCAGCAGCTTATCAGCGGGGAATCAAGAGACCCAGTACTTC. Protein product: CASSLSAGNQETQYF.

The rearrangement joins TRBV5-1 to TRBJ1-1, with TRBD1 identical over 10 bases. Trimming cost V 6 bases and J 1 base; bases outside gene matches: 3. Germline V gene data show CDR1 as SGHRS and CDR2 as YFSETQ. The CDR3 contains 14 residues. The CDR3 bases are TGCGCCAGCAAGGGGACAGGGGCGAACACTGAAGCTTTCTTT. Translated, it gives CASKGTGANTEAFF. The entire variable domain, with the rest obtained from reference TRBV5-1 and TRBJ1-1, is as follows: KAGVTQTPRYLIKTRGQQVTLSCSPISGHRSVSWYQQTPGQGLQFLFEYFSETQRNKGNFPGRFSGRQFSNSRSEMNVSTLELGDSALYLCASKGTGANTEAFFGQGTRLTVV.

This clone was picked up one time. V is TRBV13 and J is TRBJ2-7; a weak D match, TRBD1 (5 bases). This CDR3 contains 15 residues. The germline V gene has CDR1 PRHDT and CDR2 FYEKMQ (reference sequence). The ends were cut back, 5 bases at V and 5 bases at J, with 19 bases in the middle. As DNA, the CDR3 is TGTGCCAGCAGCCGGGCCGGACAAGGCCGGAACGAGCAGTACTTC. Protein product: CASSRAGQGRNEQYF.

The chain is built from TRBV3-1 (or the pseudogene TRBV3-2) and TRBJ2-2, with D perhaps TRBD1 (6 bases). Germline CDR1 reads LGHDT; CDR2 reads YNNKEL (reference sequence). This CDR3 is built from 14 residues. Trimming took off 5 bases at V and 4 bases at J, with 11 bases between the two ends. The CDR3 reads CASSRDTLTGELFF. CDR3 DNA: TGTGCCAGCAGCAGGGACACCCTCACCGGGGAGCTGTTTTTT.

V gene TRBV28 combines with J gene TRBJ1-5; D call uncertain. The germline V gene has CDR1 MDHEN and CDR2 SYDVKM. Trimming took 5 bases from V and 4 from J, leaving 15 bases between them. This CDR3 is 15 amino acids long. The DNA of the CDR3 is TGTGCCAGCAGTAACCCCCGGGTGAAGAATCAGCCCCAGCATTTT. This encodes CASSNPRVKNQPQHF.

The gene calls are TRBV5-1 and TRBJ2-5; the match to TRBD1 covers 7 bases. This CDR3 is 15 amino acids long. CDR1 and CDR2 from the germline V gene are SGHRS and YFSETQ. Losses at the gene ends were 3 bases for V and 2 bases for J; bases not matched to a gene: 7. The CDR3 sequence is CASSSAGTAQETQYF. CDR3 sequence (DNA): TGCGCCAGCAGCTCGGCCGGGACAGCACAAGAGACCCAGTACTTC.

The CDR3 is CASKGVSNQPQHF. CDR3 nucleotide sequence: TGCGCCAGCAAAGGGGTGAGCAATCAGCCCCAGCATTTT. The genes are TRBV23-1 and TRBJ1-5; possible D gene TRBD1, 5 bases. TRBV23-1 is reported as an ORF; its role is uncertain. V was cut by 7 bases and J by 1 base, with 8 bases left in between. The CDR3 length is 13 residues.

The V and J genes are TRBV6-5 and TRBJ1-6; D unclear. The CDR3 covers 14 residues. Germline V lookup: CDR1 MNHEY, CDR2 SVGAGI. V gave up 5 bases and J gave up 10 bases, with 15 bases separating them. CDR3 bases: TGTGCCAGCAGTCTCGGGGTGGGCAACTCACCCCTCCACTTT. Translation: CASSLGVGNSPLHF.

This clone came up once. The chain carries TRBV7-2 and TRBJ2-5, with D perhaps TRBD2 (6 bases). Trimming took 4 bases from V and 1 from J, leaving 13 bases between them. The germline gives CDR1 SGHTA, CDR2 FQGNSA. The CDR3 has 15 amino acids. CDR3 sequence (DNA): TGTGCCAGCAGCTCCAATCCGGGACTCCAAGAGACCCAGTACTTC. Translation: CASSSNPGLQETQYF.

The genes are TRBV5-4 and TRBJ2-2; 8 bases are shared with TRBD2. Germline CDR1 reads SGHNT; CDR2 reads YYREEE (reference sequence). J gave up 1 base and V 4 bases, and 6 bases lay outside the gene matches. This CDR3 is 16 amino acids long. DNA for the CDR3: TGTGCCAGCAGCCTTACGGGGGGGAGGAACACCGGGGAGCTGTTTTTT. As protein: CASSLTGGRNTGELFF. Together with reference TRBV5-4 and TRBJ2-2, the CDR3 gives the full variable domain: ETGVTQSPTHLIKTRGQQVTLRCSSQSGHNTVSWYQQALGQGPQFIFQYYREEENGRGNFPPRFSGLQFPNYSSELNVNALELDDSALYLCASSLTGGRNTGELFFGEGSRLTVL.

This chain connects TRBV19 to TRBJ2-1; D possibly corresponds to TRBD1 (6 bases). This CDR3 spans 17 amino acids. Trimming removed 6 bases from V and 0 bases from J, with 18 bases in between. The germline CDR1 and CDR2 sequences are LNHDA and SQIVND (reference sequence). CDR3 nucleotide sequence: TGTGCCAGTAGCGTCCCGGGACAATGGAGCTCCTACAATGAGCAGTTCTTC. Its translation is CASSVPGQWSSYNEQFF.

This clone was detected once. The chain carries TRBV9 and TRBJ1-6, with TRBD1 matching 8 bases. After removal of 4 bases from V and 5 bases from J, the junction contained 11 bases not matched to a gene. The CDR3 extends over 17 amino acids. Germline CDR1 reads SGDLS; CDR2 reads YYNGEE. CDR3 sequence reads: CASSRFGQGGNNSPLHF. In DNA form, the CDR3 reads TGTGCCAGCAGCCGATTTGGACAGGGCGGGAATAATTCACCCCTCCACTTT.